The 19 T cell receptor beta chains reported below all come from one sample, sequenced in a study of blood T cell repertoires in COVID-19. Generated by immunoSEQ multiplex PCR, the TCRdb table keeps only in-frame clones and is missing some. The sample shows fewer than 250,000 clones, roughly 84% of them seen only once. Sequencing was performed on PBMCs or T cells enriched from blood (not recorded which). The receptors shown here come from a man aged 25 to 40 in a cohort exposed to, infected with or recovered from COVID-19 (not recorded which).

The V gene is TRBV28, the J gene TRBJ1-1; the D gene is possibly TRBD1 (5 bases). V dropped 8 bases and J dropped 2 bases, with 15 bases sitting between them. Germline assignment: CDR1 MDHEN and CDR2 SYDVKM. The CDR3 runs to 14 residues. This CDR3 reads CASGQTQGNTEAFF. The CDR3 DNA reads as TGTGCCAGCGGACAAACTCAGGGAAACACTGAAGCTTTCTTT. The full variable domain, in which reference TRBV28 and TRBJ1-1 provide the parts outside the CDR3, is DVKVTQSSRYLVKRTGEKVFLECVQDMDHENMFWYRQDPGLGLRLIYFSYDVKMKEKGDIPEGYSVSREKKERFSLILESASTNQTSMYLCASGQTQGNTEAFFGQGTRLTVV.

This chain uses TRBV10-1 with TRBJ1-1, with a possible D match to TRBD1 (6 bases). With 0 bases removed from V and 1 base from J, the gap between germline ends came to 9 bases. The CDR3 covers 15 residues. Per germline, CDR1 WNHNN and CDR2 SYGVQD (reference sequence). CDR3 amino acids: CASSESQGTNTEAFF. CDR3 nucleotides: TGCGCCAGCAGTGAGTCACAGGGAACGAACACTGAAGCTTTCTTT.

The rearrangement joins TRBV3-1 (or the pseudogene TRBV3-2) to TRBJ2-7; 9 positions match TRBD1. The CDR3 has 15 residues. Germline V lookup: CDR1 LGHDT, CDR2 YNNKEL (reference sequence). V trimming: 1 base; J trimming: 6 bases; junction bases outside the gene matches: 7. The CDR3 sequence is CASSQAGTGIREQYF. The CDR3 DNA is TGTGCCAGCAGCCAAGCCGGGACAGGGATTCGCGAGCAGTACTTC.

The chain recombines TRBV7-2 with TRBJ2-2; TRBD1 matches 9 bases. CDR1 SGHTA and CDR2 FQGNSA come from the germline V gene. With V trimmed by 4 bases and J by 4 bases, 7 bases remained unmatched. This CDR3 is built from 16 residues. CDR3 coding DNA: TGTGCCAGCAGCTCACCGGGACAGGGAACCACCGGGGAGCTGTTTTTT. Translated, it gives CASSSPGQGTTGELFF.

V gene TRBV24-1 combines with J gene TRBJ2-5; 7 bases are a match to TRBD1. Germline V gene data show CDR1 as KGHDR and CDR2 as SFDVKD. This CDR3 has 15 residues. The junction had 5 bases not matched to a gene; V was cut back by 0 bases and J by 5 bases. The CDR3 DNA follows: TGTGCCACCAGTGATTTGGAGGGGGCTTGGGAGACCCAGTACTTC. It translates to CATSDLEGAWETQYF.

The CDR3 DNA sequence: TGTGCCAGCAGCGTAGGGGCAGGTCCCAGCTATGGCTACACCTTC. It codes for CASSVGAGPSYGYTF. The rearrangement uses TRBV9 and TRBJ1-2; no definite D call. The germline V gene encodes CDR1 SGDLS and CDR2 YYNGEE. Trimming removed 0 bases at V and 4 bases at J, with 13 bases between. This CDR3 contains 15 residues.

The chain is built from TRBV5-1 and TRBJ2-6, with TRBD2 matching 7 bases. The V gene's germline CDR1 is SGHRS and CDR2 YFSETQ. V gave up 0 bases and J gave up 0 bases; unmatched junction bases: 6. The CDR3 runs to 18 residues. CDR3 amino acids: CASSLAGPGGSGANVLTF. Here the CDR3 DNA reads TGCGCCAGCAGCTTGGCCGGGCCGGGGGGCTCTGGGGCCAACGTCCTGACTTTC.

The chain uses TRBV6-1 and TRBJ2-5; 7 nucleotides agree with TRBD2. The CDR3 runs 16 residues. Germline V gene sequence: CDR1 MNHNS, CDR2 SASEGT. V gave up 0 bases and J gave up 0 bases; unmatched junction bases: 4. The CDR3 is CASSEATSRDQETQYF. CDR3 DNA: TGTGCCAGCAGTGAAGCGACTAGCCGTGACCAAGAGACCCAGTACTTC.

The rearrangement links TRBV24-1 to TRBJ2-1; D gene ambiguous. V was shortened by 5 bases and J by 11 bases, with 15 bases between the two germline ends. The CDR3 is 13 amino acids. Germline values: CDR1 KGHDR, CDR2 SFDVKD. CDR3 amino acids: CATSVAGSSQQFF. DNA of the CDR3: TGTGCCACCAGTGTCGCAGGATCTTCTCAGCAGTTCTTC.

The chain has TRBV7-3 and TRBJ1-1; no firm D call. Germline CDR1 and CDR2: SGHTA and FQGTGA. V dropped 5 bases and J dropped 0 bases, with 10 bases sitting between them. CDR3 length: 14 residues. The chain's CDR3 is CASSPLGLNTEAFF. The CDR3 DNA sequence: TGTGCCAGCAGCCCATTGGGCCTGAACACTGAAGCTTTCTTT.

This chain joins TRBV6-1 and TRBJ2-3, with 14 bases lining up with TRBD2. V lost 3 bases, J lost 4 bases, and 0 bases stayed unmatched. Looked up from germline, CDR1 is MNHNS and CDR2 is SASEGT. CDR3 length: 15 amino acids. Written as DNA, the CDR3 is TGTGCCAGCAGTGAGACTAGCGGGGGGGCAGATACGCAGTATTTT. Translation gives CASSETSGGADTQYF.

The J gene is TRBJ1-1, the V gene TRBV24-1, with a possible D match to TRBD1 (5 bases). The length of the CDR3 is 13 residues. Germline V gives CDR1 KGHDR, CDR2 SFDVKD. V dropped 3 bases and J dropped 5 bases, with 9 bases sitting between them. In DNA, the CDR3 is TGTGCCACCAGTGATCCCAGGGAAACTGAAGCTTTCTTT. It is translated as CATSDPRETEAFF.

The chain couples TRBV7-2 to TRBJ2-3; 14 nucleotides match TRBD2. V was pared by 6 bases and J by 7 bases, with 18 bases of the junction left unmatched. Germline CDR1 is SGHTA and CDR2 is FQGNSA. CDR3 size: 19 residues. The CDR3 sequence is CASSLNRQTSGRVKYTQYF. CDR3 nucleotide sequence: TGTGCCAGCAGTCTTAACCGTCAGACTAGCGGGAGGGTAAAGTATACGCAGTATTTT.

The rearrangement uses TRBV7-2 and TRBJ1-2; 9 bases are shared with TRBD1. Germline V lookup: CDR1 SGHTA, CDR2 FQGNSA. V trimming: 5 bases; J trimming: 0 bases; junction bases outside the gene matches: 7. The CDR3 is 16 residues long. The CDR3 spells CASSPTGGAANYGYTF. The CDR3 nucleotides read TGTGCCAGCAGCCCAACAGGGGGCGCAGCTAACTATGGCTACACCTTC.

V gene TRBV5-5 combines with J gene TRBJ1-2; the D gene is possibly TRBD1 (6 bases). Trimming shortened V by 0 bases and J by 2 bases, and 11 bases separated the two germline ends. This CDR3 contains 15 residues. Germline-derived CDR1 and CDR2 are SGHKS and YYEKEE (reference sequence). CDR3 protein: CASSLGGGNNYGYTF. CDR3 coding DNA: TGTGCCAGCAGCTTGGGAGGGGGTAACAACTATGGCTACACCTTC.

The chain couples TRBV30 to TRBJ1-1; D remains unclear. The germline V gene has CDR1 GTSNPN and CDR2 SVGIG (reference sequence). The CDR3 sequence is 12 residues long. V was trimmed by 1 base and J by 4 bases, leaving 7 bases between them. This CDR3 is CAWSGGLTEAFF. The CDR3 DNA is TGTGCCTGGAGTGGTGGCCTCACTGAAGCTTTCTTT.

This sequence joins TRBV21-1 and TRBJ2-1; the D call of TRBD2 is as the table states it, not checked on the DNA. TRBV21-1 is flagged as a pseudogene. CDR3 length: 17 amino acids. CDR3 in amino acids: CASSKVSPRSYLAAQFF. CDR3 nucleotides: TGTGCCAGCAGCAAAGTTAGCCCGAGGAGTTATCTAGCGGCCCAGTTCTTC.

The V call is TRBV19, the J call TRBJ2-1; 12 bases agree with TRBD1. Germline loops: CDR1 LNHDA, CDR2 SQIVND (reference sequence). V lost 6 bases to trimming and J lost 10 bases; unmatched junction nucleotides: 7. The CDR3 has 14 residues. Here the CDR3 reads CASRPGTGGSEQFF. CDR3 in DNA: TGTGCCAGTAGACCCGGGACAGGGGGCTCGGAGCAGTTCTTC.

The chain links TRBV3-1 (or the pseudogene TRBV3-2) to TRBJ2-7; the match to TRBD2 covers 7 bases. Germline V gives CDR1 LGHDT, CDR2 YNNKEL (reference sequence). V lost 0 bases to trimming and J lost 2 bases; unmatched junction nucleotides: 13. The CDR3 contains 18 residues. The CDR3: CASSQDYILHGTTYEQYF. The CDR3 coding sequence is TGTGCCAGCAGCCAAGATTATATATTACACGGGACTACCTACGAGCAGTACTTC.